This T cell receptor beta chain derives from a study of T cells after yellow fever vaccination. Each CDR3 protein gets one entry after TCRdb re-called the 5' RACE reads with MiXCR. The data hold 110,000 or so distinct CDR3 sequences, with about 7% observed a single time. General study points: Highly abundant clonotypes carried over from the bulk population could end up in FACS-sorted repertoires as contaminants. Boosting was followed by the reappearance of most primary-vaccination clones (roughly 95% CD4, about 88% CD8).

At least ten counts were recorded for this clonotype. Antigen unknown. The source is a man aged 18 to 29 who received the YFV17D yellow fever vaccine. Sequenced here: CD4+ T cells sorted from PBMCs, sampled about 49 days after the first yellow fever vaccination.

The CDR3 sequence is CSAREAAGGNEQFF. CDR3 bases: TGCAGTGCTAGAGAAGCAGCGGGGGGCAATGAGCAGTTCTTC. J is TRBJ2-1 and V is TRBV20-1, with 9 bases lining up with TRBD2. The CDR3 totals 14 residues. J was trimmed by 6 bases and V by 0 bases; bases with no gene match: 3. Germline V gene lookup returns CDR1 DFQATT and CDR2 SNEGSKA (reference sequence).